This entry lists 27 T cell receptor beta chains sequenced from one sample in a study of blood T cell repertoires in COVID-19. Here immunoSEQ multiplex PCR was the method, and the copy in TCRdb shows in-frame clones only, minus some. The sample lists about 130,000 clones; approximately 80% were seen once. Sequenced material: PBMCs or T cells enriched from blood (not recorded which). The receptors were sampled from a man between 50 and 59 years old who had recovered from COVID-19.

This clone appeared a single time. CDR3 amino acids: CASSLQGHSMSSYGYTF. The DNA for the CDR3 is TGTGCCAGCAGTTTACAGGGCCACTCAATGTCTAGCTATGGCTACACCTTC. This sequence joins TRBV27 and TRBJ1-2; D may be TRBD1 (5 bases). This CDR3 is 17 amino acids long. Germline V gives CDR1 MNHEY, CDR2 SMNVEV (reference sequence). V lost 2 bases, J lost 4 bases, and 20 bases lay in between.

DNA of the CDR3: TGTGCCAGCAGCTCGACAGGGGCGTCTAATGAAAAACTGTTTTTT. It translates to CASSSTGASNEKLFF. The V gene is TRBV3-1 (or the pseudogene TRBV3-2), the J gene TRBJ1-4; 8 positions agree with TRBD1. Germline V lookup: CDR1 LGHDT, CDR2 YNNKEL (reference sequence). The ends lost 5 bases at V and 3 bases at J; junction bases unmatched: 5. The CDR3 loop spans 15 amino acids.

V usage is TRBV20-1 and J usage is TRBJ1-1; D is unresolved. Trimming took off 6 bases at V and 1 base at J, with 6 bases between the two ends. The germline V gene has CDR1 DFQATT and CDR2 SNEGSKA (reference sequence). This CDR3 contains 11 residues. The CDR3 here is CSASKNTEAFF. CDR3 bases: TGCAGTGCGTCAAAGAACACTGAAGCTTTCTTT.

The chain joins TRBV29-1 to TRBJ2-7; weak D call: TRBD2 (5 bases). V lost 5 bases and J 0 bases, leaving 14 bases between the germline ends. This CDR3 region has 14 residues. Germline CDR1 is SQVTM and CDR2 is ANQGSEA. For the CDR3, the DNA is TGCAGCGTTAGCCGCCGGGAAAGCTCCTACGAGCAGTACTTC. Translating it yields CSVSRRESSYEQYF.

The chain is built from TRBV7-9 and TRBJ1-1; unclear D gene. Germline CDR1 is SEHNR and CDR2 is FQNEAQ (reference sequence). V lost 2 bases, J lost 1 base, and 5 bases lay in between. The CDR3 totals 13 residues. CDR3 residues: CASSLLQNTEAFF. CDR3 coding DNA: TGTGCCAGCAGCTTATTACAGAACACTGAAGCTTTCTTT. Drawing the rest from reference TRBV7-9 and TRBJ1-1, the complete variable domain is DTGVSQNPRHKITKRGQNVTFRCDPISEHNRLYWYRQTLGQGPEFLTYFQNEAQLEKSRLLSDRFSAERPKGSFSTLEIQRTEQGDSAMYLCASSLLQNTEAFFGQGTRLTVV.

This chain links TRBV11-2 with TRBJ2-1, with 12 bases that match TRBD2. V gave up 5 bases and J gave up 2 bases; unmatched junction bases: 4. CDR3 length: 16 amino acids. The germline gives CDR1 SGHAT, CDR2 FQNNGV. The CDR3 loop reads CASSILAGGAYNEQFF. CDR3 DNA: TGTGCCAGCAGCATTCTAGCGGGGGGGGCCTACAATGAGCAGTTCTTC.

The chain employs TRBV12-3 or TRBV12-4 and TRBJ1-2; 9 positions agree with TRBD1. Trimming at V came to 5 bases and at J to 8 bases, leaving 6 bases not matched to a gene. The CDR3 length is 13 residues. This CDR3 reads CASSSTGGRGYTF. For the CDR3, the DNA is TGTGCCAGCAGTAGCACAGGGGGCAGGGGCTACACCTTC.

This clone was detected only a few times. The chain carries TRBV10-3 and TRBJ1-5, with TRBD1 matching 8 bases. Trimming removed 4 bases from V and 2 bases from J; junction bases left unmatched: 4. The CDR3 has 15 residues. Germline CDR1 is ENHRY and CDR2 is SYGVKD. Here the CDR3 DNA reads TGTGCCATCAGTGCAGGGGGCGTACGCAATCAGCCCCAGCATTTT. This sequence encodes CAISAGGVRNQPQHF.

The chain has TRBV5-1 and TRBJ1-6, with unresolved D. CDR3 size: 14 residues. The germline V and J ends were trimmed by 0 bases and 8 bases, with 9 bases remaining between them. Germline V gene sequence: CDR1 SGHRS, CDR2 YFSETQ. The chain's CDR3 is CASSLVADHSPLHF. CDR3 bases: TGCGCCAGCAGCTTGGTGGCAGATCATTCACCCCTCCACTTT.

The rearrangement uses TRBV5-6 and TRBJ2-3, with a possible D match to TRBD2 (5 bases). CDR1 is SGHDT and CDR2 is YYEEEE in the germline V gene. Trimming took off 2 bases at V and 6 bases at J, with 13 bases between the two ends. This CDR3 is 14 amino acids long. Here the CDR3 reads CASSFGGGKDTQYF. DNA of the CDR3: TGTGCCAGCAGCTTCGGAGGTGGTAAGGATACGCAGTATTTT.

The chain employs TRBV6-6 and TRBJ1-2, with 7 bases identical to TRBD1. The germline CDR1 and CDR2 sequences are MNHNY and SVGAGI (reference sequence). The CDR3 has 12 residues. J gave up 4 bases and V 10 bases, and 6 bases lay outside the gene matches. CDR3 DNA sequence: TGTGCCACATCCCAGGGGGGCTATGGCTACACCTTC. As protein: CATSQGGYGYTF.

Points on this clone: At one of its ends the junction is not consistent with the germline gene, which may arise from a read error. The rearrangement links TRBV10-3 to TRBJ1-2, with D possibly being TRBD1 (5 bases). This CDR3 has 15 amino acids. CDR1 is ENHRY and CDR2 is SYGVKD in the germline V gene. CDR3 protein: CAIGDPSTELYGYTF. In DNA form, the CDR3 reads TGTGCCATCGGTGACCCTTCGACAGAACTCTATGGCTACACCTTC.

The chain uses TRBV28 and TRBJ2-7; 10 bases line up with TRBD1. Trimming removed 2 bases from V and 0 bases from J; junction bases left unmatched: 7. This CDR3 is 17 amino acids long. Germline values: CDR1 MDHEN, CDR2 SYDVKM. The CDR3 loop is CASSLGDRGSSSYEQYF. The CDR3 nucleotides are TGTGCCAGCAGTTTAGGGGACAGGGGATCGAGCTCCTACGAGCAGTACTTC.

The chain combines TRBV5-6 with TRBJ2-5; 9 positions agree with TRBD2. Germline values: CDR1 SGHDT, CDR2 YYEEEE. CDR3 length: 17 residues. The V segment lost 1 base and the J segment 5 bases; nucleotides outside the gene matches: 12. The DNA of the CDR3 is TGTGCCAGCAGCTTGTGGGCGGGGGGGCCGGAGTTGGAGACCCAGTACTTC. Protein: CASSLWAGGPELETQYF.

In nucleotides, the CDR3 is TGTGCCAGCAGCTTACAGGGGGCCGGGGAGACCCAGTACTTC. It specifies CASSLQGAGETQYF. The chain employs TRBV5-4 and TRBJ2-5; TRBD1 aligns across 9 bases. This CDR3 spans 14 amino acids. V lost 2 bases to trimming and J lost 5 bases; unmatched junction nucleotides: 4. Germline loops: CDR1 SGHNT, CDR2 YYREEE (reference sequence).

J is TRBJ2-7 and V is TRBV11-3, with 8 nucleotides matching TRBD2. The CDR3 totals 14 residues. Germline CDR1 is SGHNT and CDR2 is YENEEA. V trimming: 2 bases; J trimming: 3 bases; junction bases outside the gene matches: 3. CDR3 nucleotides: TGTGCCAGCAGCTTAAGAACTAGCGGCTACGAGCAGTACTTC. It codes for CASSLRTSGYEQYF.

This clone was observed once. The genes are TRBV3-1 (or the pseudogene TRBV3-2) and TRBJ1-2; D is undetermined. Germline V lookup: CDR1 LGHDT, CDR2 YNNKEL (reference sequence). CDR3 size: 14 residues. V lost 1 base to trimming and J lost 3 bases, with 9 bases between them. Here the CDR3 reads CASSQGEAHYGYTF. Written as DNA, the CDR3 is TGTGCCAGCAGCCAAGGTGAGGCCCACTATGGCTACACCTTC.

The chain combines TRBV11-1 with TRBJ2-7, with D possibly being TRBD1 (5 bases). V gave up 5 bases and J gave up 0 bases, with 8 bases separating them. CDR3 length: 13 amino acids. The V gene's germline CDR1 is SGHAT and CDR2 FQDESV (reference sequence). This CDR3 is CASSRDSSYEQYF. The CDR3 DNA reads TGTGCCAGCAGCCGAGACAGCTCCTACGAGCAGTACTTC.

The chain is built from TRBV28 and TRBJ1-1, with D perhaps matching TRBD1 (5 bases). Deletions cut 2 bases from V and 2 bases from J, with 18 bases between. The CDR3 is made up of 17 amino acids. CDR1 is MDHEN, CDR2 SYDVKM, per germline. The DNA of the CDR3 is TGTGCCAGCAGTTTAGAGAGGTCGCGGGGGAGAAACACTGAAGCTTTCTTT. Protein sequence: CASSLERSRGRNTEAFF.

This clone was found a few times. CDR3 in amino acids: CASSYFRDSNYGYTF. As DNA, the CDR3 is TGTGCCAGCAGTTACTTCCGGGACTCTAACTATGGCTACACCTTC. The chain combines TRBV6-2 or TRBV6-3 with TRBJ1-2; a weak D match, TRBD1 (5 bases). Trimming removed 1 base at V and 0 bases at J, with 9 bases between. Germline CDR1 is MNHEY and CDR2 is SVGEGT. CDR3 length equals 15 residues.

This sequence joins TRBV7-3 and TRBJ1-2, with 9 bases matching TRBD1. Germline V gene lookup returns CDR1 SGHTA and CDR2 FQGTGA. The trim removed 2 bases at V and 2 bases at J, leaving 3 bases unmatched. CDR3 length: 15 residues. This CDR3 is CASSLSGTGNYGYTF. The CDR3 nucleotides are TGTGCCAGCAGCTTATCCGGGACAGGGAACTATGGCTACACCTTC.

The chain has TRBV11-2 and TRBJ2-5; maybe TRBD2 (6 bases). Per germline, CDR1 SGHAT and CDR2 FQNNGV. Deletions cut 3 bases from V and 6 bases from J, with 20 bases between. The CDR3 spans 16 residues. DNA of the CDR3: TGTGCCAGCAGCTTTCTTGGTGCCGGGACTCAGAAGACCCAGTACTTC. This sequence encodes CASSFLGAGTQKTQYF.

The V gene is TRBV7-9, the J gene TRBJ2-3; D is uncertain. The V end was cut by 2 bases, the J end by 2 bases, with 11 bases between. CDR1 is SEHNR, CDR2 FQNEAQ, per germline (reference sequence). The CDR3 consists of 15 residues. For the CDR3, the DNA is TGTGCCAGCAGCTTATTGGGCACCCACACAGATACGCAGTATTTT. Amino acids: CASSLLGTHTDTQYF.

Only a few counts were recorded for this clone. The sample has other DNA sequences that encode this CDR3 too. The V gene is TRBV11-3, the J gene TRBJ1-3; 10 bases align to TRBD1. After removal of 5 bases from V and 2 bases from J, the junction contained 3 bases not matched to a gene. This CDR3 has 15 residues. Germline V gives CDR1 SGHNT, CDR2 YENEEA. CDR3 coding DNA: TGTGCCAGCAGCCCGGGACAGGGGCCTGGAAACACCATATATTTT. Amino acids: CASSPGQGPGNTIYF.

The chain combines TRBV7-2 with TRBJ2-1, with 7 positions matching TRBD1. The trim removed 1 base at V and 8 bases at J, leaving 5 bases unmatched. Germline V lookup: CDR1 SGHTA, CDR2 FQGNSA. The CDR3 spans 14 residues. The CDR3 DNA reads as TGTGCCAGCAGCTTAGGACAGGGATGGTATGAGCAGTTCTTC. Protein: CASSLGQGWYEQFF.

The chain couples TRBV4-2 to TRBJ2-5, with TRBD2 identical over 8 bases. This CDR3 comprises 14 residues. The germline V gene has CDR1 LGHNA and CDR2 YNFKEQ. Trimming cost V 4 bases and J 4 bases; bases outside gene matches: 5. The CDR3 spells CASSPTGGGETQYF. DNA of the CDR3: TGTGCCAGCAGCCCGACCGGGGGGGGAGAGACCCAGTACTTC.

The rearrangement links TRBV9 to TRBJ2-7, with D unclear. The CDR3 totals 15 residues. Germline CDR1 is SGDLS and CDR2 is YYNGEE. Trimming took off 1 base at V and 6 bases at J, with 17 bases between the two ends. The CDR3 DNA is TGTGCCAGCAGCGTATCGGATAAACTAACCTCCGAGCAGTACTTC. Protein product: CASSVSDKLTSEQYF.